The T cell receptor beta chain described here comes from a study of blood T cells in healthy people across ages. Study-wide results and caveats: More naive CD4+ cells and higher diversity were found in long-lived than in aged donors. A roughly linear fall in TCR beta diversity per million T cells was seen with increasing age.

The use of a sample-barcoded 5' primer and a J-beta primer mix characterized a second PCR of about 6 to 11 cycles. The authors tagged each cDNA molecule using a template-switch adaptor with 12 random nucleotides. Each sample provided no less than 2.5 million CDR3-containing paired-end reads. Using its own MiXCR run on the 5' RACE reads, TCRdb lists one record per CDR3 protein. The sample shows hundreds of thousands of distinct CDR3 sequences, approximately 25% of them seen only once. For this clonotype: Its specificity is unknown.

The same data also went into a second study, on T cells of mothers and their children.

The specimen sequenced was blood. This sequence originates from a boy between 10 and 17 years old in good health.

DNA of the CDR3: TGTGCCAGCAGTCCCCAGGAGGCAGGCGAGCAGTACTTC. Translation gives CASSPQEAGEQYF. The chain recombines TRBV12-3 or TRBV12-4 with TRBJ2-7; tentative D call: TRBD2 (5 bases). Trimming left V 5 bases short and J 6 bases short, with 14 bases between. The CDR3 length is 13 residues.